What follows describes a single T cell receptor (beta chain). No antigen is known for it. These data belong to a study of T-cell memory formation after mild COVID-19. General study results and limits: A balance of CD4 and CD8 characterized clones contracting day 15 to 85, whereas later expanders leaned CD4+.

MiXCR was run by TCRdb on the 5' RACE reads, yielding one entry per CDR3 protein. This table has 200,000 to 250,000 distinct CDR3 sequences, around 8.8% appearing once. This CDR3 comprises 14 residues. The germline V gene encodes CDR1 SGDLS and CDR2 YYNGEE. Trimming removed 0 bases at V and 5 bases at J, with 8 bases between. The genes are TRBV9 and TRBJ2-2, with D perhaps matching TRBD1 (5 bases). Sequencing was carried out using PBMCs or a T cell subset sorted from them (not recorded which). The source of this sequence is a man aged 18 to 30 who had mild COVID-19 (a few samples of this study predate the infection). Cell type and time point are not known. In DNA, the CDR3 is TGTGCCAGCAGCGTAGTGCAGGGTACCGGGGAGCTGTTTTTT. Its protein is CASSVVQGTGELFF.